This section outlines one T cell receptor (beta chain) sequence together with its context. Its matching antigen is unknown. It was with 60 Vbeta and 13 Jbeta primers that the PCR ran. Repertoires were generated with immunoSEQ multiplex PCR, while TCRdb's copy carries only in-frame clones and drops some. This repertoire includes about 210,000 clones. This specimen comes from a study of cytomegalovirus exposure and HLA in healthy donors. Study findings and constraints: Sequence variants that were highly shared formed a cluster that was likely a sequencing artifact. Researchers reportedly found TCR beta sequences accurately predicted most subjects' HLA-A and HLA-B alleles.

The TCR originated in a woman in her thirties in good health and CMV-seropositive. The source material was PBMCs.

CDR3 residues: CASAIRGGDTDTQYF. Written as DNA, the CDR3 is TGTGCCAGCGCCATAAGGGGGGGAGACACAGATACGCAGTATTTT. The gene calls are TRBV9 and TRBJ2-3; maybe TRBD2 (7 bases). Germline values: CDR1 SGDLS, CDR2 YYNGEE. V lost 7 bases to trimming and J lost 2 bases, with 17 bases between them. This CDR3 has 15 residues.